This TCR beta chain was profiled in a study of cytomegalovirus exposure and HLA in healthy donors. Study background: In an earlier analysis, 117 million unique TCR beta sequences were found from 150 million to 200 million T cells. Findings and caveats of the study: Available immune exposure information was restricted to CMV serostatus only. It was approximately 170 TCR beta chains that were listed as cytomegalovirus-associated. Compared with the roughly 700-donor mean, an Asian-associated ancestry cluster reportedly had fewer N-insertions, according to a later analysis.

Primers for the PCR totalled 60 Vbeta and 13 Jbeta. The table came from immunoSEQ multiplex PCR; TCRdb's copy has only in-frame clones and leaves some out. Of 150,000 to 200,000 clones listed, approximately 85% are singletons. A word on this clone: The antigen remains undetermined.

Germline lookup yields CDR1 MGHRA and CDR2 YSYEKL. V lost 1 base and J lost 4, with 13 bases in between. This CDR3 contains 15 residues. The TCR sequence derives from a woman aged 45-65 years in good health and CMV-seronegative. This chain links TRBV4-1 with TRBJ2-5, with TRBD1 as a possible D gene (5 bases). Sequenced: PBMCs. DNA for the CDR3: TGCGCCAGCAGCCAAGGCCCAGGGCGAGGAGAGACCCAGTACTTC. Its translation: CASSQGPGRGETQYF.